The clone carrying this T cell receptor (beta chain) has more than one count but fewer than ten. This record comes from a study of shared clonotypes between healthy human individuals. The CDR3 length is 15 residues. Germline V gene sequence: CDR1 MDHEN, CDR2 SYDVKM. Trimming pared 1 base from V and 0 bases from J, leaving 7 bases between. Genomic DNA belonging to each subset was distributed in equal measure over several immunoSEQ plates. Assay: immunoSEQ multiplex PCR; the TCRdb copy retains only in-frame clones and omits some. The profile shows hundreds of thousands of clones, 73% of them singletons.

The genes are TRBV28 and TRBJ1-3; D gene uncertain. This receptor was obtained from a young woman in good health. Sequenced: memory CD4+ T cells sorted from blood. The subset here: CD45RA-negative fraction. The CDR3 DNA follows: TGTGCCAGCAGTTTATATCTGACCTCTGGAAACACCATATATTTT. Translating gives CASSLYLTSGNTIYF. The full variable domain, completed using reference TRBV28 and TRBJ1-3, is DVKVTQSSRYLVKRTGEKVFLECVQDMDHENMFWYRQDPGLGLRLIYFSYDVKMKEKGDIPEGYSVSREKKERFSLILESASTNQTSMYLCASSLYLTSGNTIYFGEGSWLTVV.